Below, one TCR beta chain is given with its context. Its antigen is currently not known. No much larger clonotype is one base removed from it; base qualities were not supplied. The CDR3 runs 14 residues from the cysteine to the phenylalanine. Here the CDR3 DNA is all that survives: 42 bases in frame from base 1. The germline V gene specifies SGHTA as CDR1 and FQGNSA as CDR2. V is pared back by 7 bases and J by 2 bases, with 13 bases lying between the germline termini. The data originate from a study of Ad26.COV2.S vaccination and SARS-CoV-2 variants (dated by TCRdb to the early 2020s). About the full investigation: Donors in the vaccine arm were drawn from COV1001, a phase I-IIa trial of Ad26.COV2.S in healthy adults that was multicentre, randomized, double-blind and placebo-controlled. Dosing of Ad26.COV2.S was intramuscular, at either 5x10^10 or 1x10^11 viral particles, delivered as one shot or as two shots spaced 56 days apart. TCRbeta repertoire sequencing served as the tool for gauging how specific and how broad the SARS-CoV-2-reactive T cell receptors were following Ad26.COV2.S vaccination. A total of 32 samples were included in the TCR-sequenced set, comprising around 19 Ad26.COV2.S vaccine recipients, 5 placebo recipients and 8 SARS-CoV-2 convalescent individuals. Trial participants were randomized into five groups of five, in which low-dose or high-dose Ad26.COV2.S was given once or twice, or placebo was given on both occasions. Throughout the experiments and outcome assessment, investigators stayed blinded to trial group allocation.

The study at large found these results: Ad26.COV2.S recipients had higher spike-specific TCR breadth than placebo recipients (P = 0.0014). The authors noted that total T cell responses may have been underestimated by the TCR breadth and depth analyses. Substantial breadth of spike-specific CD8+ and CD4+ T cell responses was reported after vaccination. Comparing responses between vaccine doses or regimens was not something the study was powered to do. Vaccine and placebo recipients had comparable non-spike TCR breadth, which fits with the vaccine containing only spike.

The treatment or condition label of this sample denotes: some 19 received Ad26.COV2.S at low or high dose, single or two shots; about 5 received placebo; per-sample allocation not given. Repertoires of vaccine and placebo recipients were sequenced from samples collected on day 63 after the first injection. Between 29 July and 7 August 2020, Cohort 1b enrolled 20 to 30 adults aged 18-55 years at one site in Boston, USA. Ad26.COV2.S was a replication-incompetent adenovirus type 26 vector that expressed a prefusion-stabilized SARS-CoV-2 spike protein derived from the original Wuhan strain. The immunoSEQ Assay was used to sequence TCRbeta CDR3 regions. After extraction, genomic DNA underwent amplification by bias-controlled multiplex PCR, followed by high-throughput sequencing. In the authors' own workflow: To quantify the absolute abundance of each unique TCRbeta CDR3 region, sequences were collapsed and filtered. Usable DNA was measured by amplifying reference genes present in all nucleated cells, and TCRbeta template counts were normalized to that usable DNA to estimate T cell fraction. Repertoire TCRs were annotated as SARS-CoV-2-specific by exact matching of V gene, CDR3 amino acid sequence and J gene to a known reactive TCR set. The reference SARS-CoV-2 TCR set was derived from MIRA and filtered for enrichment in COVID-19-positive ImmuneCODE repertoires, a step that removed public or cross-reactive TCRs. Using the MIRA antigens, annotated TCRs were further analysed by specific ORF or by position within an ORF. Breadth was defined as annotated unique rearrangements over total unique productive rearrangements; depth was the summed frequency of those rearrangements. Two-sided Wilcoxon rank-sum tests were applied when comparing TCR breadth between groups. Entries here come from immuneACCESS through TCRdb and include only in-frame sequences with V and J called. Some clones fail to appear in such tables; in the studies checked, an unresolved V gene covers under half of the shortfall, and the cause of the remainder is unknown. The V and J calls and clone size come from that table; D and trimming were worked out from the DNA. The sample table records hundreds of thousands of clones; about 89% of these occur just once. The ten largest clones add up to over 1.3% of the sample.

In this chain, TRBV7-2 is recombined with TRBJ2-3, with the D assignment possibly TRBD1 or TRBD2, given 5 matching bases for each. Specimen: peripheral blood, collected in a trial of Ad26.COV2.S vaccine versus placebo. The receptor comes from a person between 18 and 65 years old who received the Ad26.COV2.S COVID-19 vaccine or a placebo. The DNA sequence follows: TGTGCCAGCACCGGGCAGGGACCCACAGATACGCAGTATTTT. The resulting protein is CASTGQGPTDTQYF. With the rest looked up from the reference TRBV7-2 and TRBJ2-3 genes rather than sequenced, the full variable domain is GAGVSQSPSNKVTEKGKDVELRCDPISGHTALYWYRQSLGQGLEFLIYFQGNSAPDKSGLPSDRFSAERTGGSVSTLTIQRTQQEDSAVYLCASTGQGPTDTQYFGPGTRLTVL.